The 15 T cell receptor beta chains below all came from one sample that was sequenced in a study of blood T cells in healthy people across ages. Primed by a sample-barcoded 5' primer and a J-beta primer mix, a second PCR proceeded for about 7 to 11 cycles. MiXCR was run by TCRdb on the 5' RACE reads, yielding one entry per CDR3 protein. The table has about 700,000 distinct CDR3 sequences, approximately 30% seen once. Sequences were obtained from blood. These receptor sequences come from a woman aged 80 or over in good health.

The chain has TRBV20-1 and TRBJ2-5; 7 positions agree with TRBD1. The ends lost 7 bases at V and 4 bases at J; junction bases unmatched: 9. The CDR3 is 13 residues long. Looked up from germline, CDR1 is DFQATT and CDR2 is SNEGSKA (reference sequence). The CDR3 DNA is TGCAGTGTCGCAGAGGGGGCGGGAGAGACCCAGTACTTC. Translation: CSVAEGAGETQYF.

The sample holds many counts of this clonotype. The gene calls are TRBV29-1 and TRBJ2-7; a weak D match, TRBD1 (6 bases). The V gene lost 7 bases and the J gene lost 0 bases, with 10 bases spanning the gap. Germline V lookup: CDR1 SQVTM, CDR2 ANQGSEA. The length of the CDR3 is 12 residues. CDR3 sequence: CSARTDSYEQYF. DNA of the CDR3: TGCAGCGCGAGGACAGACTCCTACGAGCAGTACTTC.

The rearrangement joins TRBV6-5 to TRBJ1-5, with D possibly matching TRBD1 (5 bases). Trimming shortened V by 8 bases and J by 6 bases, and 14 bases separated the two germline ends. The germline V gene encodes CDR1 MNHEY and CDR2 SVGAGI. This CDR3 is 13 amino acids long. CDR3 region: CASAGHGSQPQHF. The CDR3 region has the DNA TGTGCCAGCGCTGGACACGGGAGTCAGCCCCAGCATTTT.

This clonotype was detected ten times or more. The rearrangement links TRBV28 to TRBJ1-2, with a weak D call TRBD1 (6 bases). The CDR3 spans 14 residues. The germline V and J ends were trimmed by 6 bases and 8 bases, with 19 bases remaining between them. In germline, CDR1 is MDHEN, CDR2 SYDVKM. The CDR3 reads CASRSGGLTGGYTF. CDR3 DNA: TGTGCCAGCAGGTCTGGGGGCCTTACGGGGGGCTACACCTTC.

On this clonotype itself: Likely a read error: the CDR3 ends without its conserved phenylalanine or tryptophan. The chain recombines TRBV5-1 with TRBJ1-2; 9 bases are shared with TRBD1. Germline loops: CDR1 SGHRS, CDR2 YFSETQ. J lost 8 bases, V lost 0 bases, and 5 bases had no gene match. This CDR3 spans 14 amino acids. CDR3: CASSLGQGVSGYTL. In DNA, the CDR3 is TGCGCCAGCAGCTTGGGACAGGGGGTGAGCGGCTACACCCTC.

About this clonotype: Just one base apart from a much larger clone, this may be a read error. This chain uses TRBV27 with TRBJ1-5; unclear D gene. CDR3 length: 15 amino acids. The V gene's germline CDR1 is MNHEY and CDR2 SMNVEV (reference sequence). The CDR3 region has the DNA TGTGTCAGCAGTTTAGTGGGGTACGGCAATCAGCCCCAGCATTTT. Its protein product is CVSSLVGYGNQPQHF.

This chain connects TRBV6-5 to TRBJ1-1; maybe TRBD1 (5 bases). CDR3 size: 16 residues. V was pared by 1 base and J by 0 bases, with 12 bases between. CDR1 and CDR2 from the germline V gene are MNHEY and SVGAGI. The CDR3 sequence is CASSYWAGRMNTEAFF. Here the CDR3 DNA reads TGTGCCAGCAGTTACTGGGCGGGACGCATGAACACTGAAGCTTTCTTT.

The rearrangement links TRBV29-1 to TRBJ2-3, with TRBD1 identical over 7 bases. V was clipped by 8 bases and J by 1 base; unmatched bases: 12. Germline CDR1 is SQVTM and CDR2 is ANQGSEA. CDR3 size: 15 residues. CDR3 sequence: CSIVPPGQRTDTQYF. CDR3 sequence (DNA): TGCAGCATTGTACCACCGGGACAGCGCACAGATACGCAGTATTTT.

Many counts were recorded for this clonotype. This rearrangement joins TRBV12-3 or TRBV12-4 to TRBJ1-6; D is possibly TRBD1 (6 bases). The CDR3 has 14 residues. V lost 8 bases to trimming and J lost 10 bases, with 18 bases between them. In DNA form, the CDR3 reads TGTGCCAGCTCATTGACAGGAGGTGCGTCACCCCTCCACTTT. Translating gives CASSLTGGASPLHF.

This clonotype was recorded at least ten times. This rearrangement joins TRBV5-1 to TRBJ1-5; 10 nucleotides line up with TRBD1. The germline CDR1 and CDR2 sequences are SGHRS and YFSETQ. This CDR3 region has 14 residues. Trimming cost V 5 bases and J 5 bases; bases outside gene matches: 4. CDR3 sequence: CASRGGTGDQPQHF. CDR3 sequence (DNA): TGCGCCAGCAGAGGCGGGACAGGGGATCAGCCCCAGCATTTT.

This clonotype occurred a few times. One base away lies a much larger clone, so this may be a sequencing read error. CDR3 nucleotides: TGTGCCAGCAGCGTAGCTTTGATAGCGGGGGGGGACAATGAGCAGTACTTC. Its protein product is CASSVALIAGGDNEQYF. V is TRBV9 and J is TRBJ2-7; 11 nucleotides align to TRBD2. Germline CDR1 is SGDLS and CDR2 is YYNGEE. The CDR3 is 17 residues long. V gave up 0 bases and J gave up 7 bases; unmatched junction bases: 12.

This clonotype was counted ten times or more. This chain joins TRBV6-1 and TRBJ2-3; D might be TRBD1 (6 bases). CDR3 length: 14 amino acids. The V end was cut by 4 bases, the J end by 4 bases, with 12 bases between. Germline CDR1 MNHNS, CDR2 SASEGT. The CDR3 coding sequence is TGTGCCAGCAGTGTCAGGGGTCGCGCAGATACGCAGTATTTT. As protein: CASSVRGRADTQYF.

Concerning this clonotype: Germline is not matched at one junction end, which may reflect a read error. This chain links TRBV9 with TRBJ2-3; 8 bases are shared with TRBD1. The germline V gene has CDR1 SGDLS and CDR2 YYNGEE. The CDR3 consists of 16 residues. CDR3 amino acids: CASCVAGTGGTDTQYF. CDR3 coding DNA: TGTGCCAGCTGCGTAGCTGGGACAGGAGGCACAGATACGCAGTATTTT.

The chain carries TRBV5-5 and TRBJ2-3; a possible D gene is TRBD2 (6 bases). V was cut by 4 bases and J by 0 bases, with 18 bases left in between. The CDR3 loop spans 17 amino acids. Per germline, CDR1 SGHKS and CDR2 YYEKEE (reference sequence). The CDR3 sequence: CASSRVGGPGSTDTQYF. Written as DNA, the CDR3 is TGTGCCAGCAGCCGGGTCGGGGGACCAGGAAGCACAGATACGCAGTATTTT. Combining the CDR3 with reference TRBV5-5 and TRBJ2-3 gives the whole variable domain DAGVTQSPTHLIKTRGQQVTLRCSPISGHKSVSWYQQVLGQGPQFIFQYYEKEERGRGNFPDRFSARQFPNYSSELNVNALLLGDSALYLCASSRVGGPGSTDTQYFGPGTRLTVL.

This clonotype was seen many times. The chain combines TRBV6-2 or TRBV6-3 with TRBJ2-4, with 7 bases fitting TRBD1. The junction had 3 bases not matched to a gene; V was cut back by 4 bases and J by 0 bases. The CDR3 runs 15 residues. Germline values: CDR1 MNHEY, CDR2 SVGEGT. The CDR3 region is CASSWYRGAKNIQYF. The CDR3 DNA follows: TGTGCCAGCAGTTGGTACAGGGGAGCCAAAAACATTCAGTACTTC.